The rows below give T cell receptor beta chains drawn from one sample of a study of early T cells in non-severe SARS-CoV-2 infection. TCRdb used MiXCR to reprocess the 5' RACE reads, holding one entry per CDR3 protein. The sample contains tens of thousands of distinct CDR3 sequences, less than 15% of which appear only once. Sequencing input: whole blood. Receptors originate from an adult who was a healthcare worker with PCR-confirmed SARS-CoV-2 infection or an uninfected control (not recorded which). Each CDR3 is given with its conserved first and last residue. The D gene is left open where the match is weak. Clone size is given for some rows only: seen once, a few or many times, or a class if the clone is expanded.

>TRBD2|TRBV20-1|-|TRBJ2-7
TGCAGTGCCGGGACTAGCGGGAGGGTCCGGGACGAGCAGTACTTC
CSAGTSGRVRDEQYF
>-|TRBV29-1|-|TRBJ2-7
TGCAGCGTTCGGACTTCCTACGAGCAGTACTTC
CSVRTSYEQYF
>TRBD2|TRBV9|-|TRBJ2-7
TGTGCCAGCAGCGTAGCAGGGCCTAGCGGCTACGAGCAGTACTTC
CASSVAGPSGYEQYF
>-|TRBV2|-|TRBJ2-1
TGTGCCAGCAACCCTTTTCACAATGAGCAGTTCTTC
CASNPFHNEQFF
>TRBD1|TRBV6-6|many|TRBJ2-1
TGTGCCAGCACCGGACTGACAGGGGGCACCTACAATGAGCAGTTCTTC
CASTGLTGGTYNEQFF
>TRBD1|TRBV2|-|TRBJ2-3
TGTGCCAGCAAGCCGAGGACAGGGGGCGCGGGGGCAGATACGCAGTATTTT
CASKPRTGGAGADTQYF
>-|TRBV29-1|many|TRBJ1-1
TGCAGCGTTGAGCCGGGACACGCGAACACTGAAGCTTTCTTT
CSVEPGHANTEAFF
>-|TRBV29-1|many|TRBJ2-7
TGCAGCGTTGACCTAGCCGATGATCGGTCCTACGAGCAGTACTTC
CSVDLADDRSYEQYF
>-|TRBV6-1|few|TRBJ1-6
TGTGCCAGCAGTGATAACCCCCTCCACTTT
CASSDNPLHF
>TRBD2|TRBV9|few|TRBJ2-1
TGTGCCAGCAGCGTAGCGGGACTAGCGGTTAATGAGCAGTTCTTC
CASSVAGLAVNEQFF
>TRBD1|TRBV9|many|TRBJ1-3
TGTGCCAGCAGCGCACAACAGGGGGTGAGATCTGGAAACACCATATATTTT
CASSAQQGVRSGNTIYF
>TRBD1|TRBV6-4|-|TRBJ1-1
TGTGCCAGCAGTGTAGACAGGGGGAACACTGAAGCTTTCTTT
CASSVDRGNTEAFF
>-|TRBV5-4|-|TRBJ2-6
TGTGCCAGCAGCTTATCGGTACCCCTCTCTGGGGCCAACGTCCTGACTTTC
CASSLSVPLSGANVLTF
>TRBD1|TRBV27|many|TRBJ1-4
TGTGCCAGCAGTTTTTGGACAGGAAAGTTTGAAAAACTGTTTTTT
CASSFWTGKFEKLFF
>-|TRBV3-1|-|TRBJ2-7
TGTGCCAGCAGCCACAGGGACGAGCAGTACTTC
CASSHRDEQYF
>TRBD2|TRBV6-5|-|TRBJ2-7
TGTGCCAGCAGGAGACGAGGAGTAGCGGGAGACTACGAGCAGTACTTC
CASRRRGVAGDYEQYF
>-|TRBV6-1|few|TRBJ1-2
TGTGCCAGCAGTGGTCCCGGCTACACCTTC
CASSGPGYTF
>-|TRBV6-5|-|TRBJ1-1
TGTGCCAGCAGTAGGGGTCGGTCAGCTTTCTTT
CASSRGRSAFF
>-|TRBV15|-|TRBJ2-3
TGTGCCACCAGCAACCGACGCACAGATACGCAGTATTTT
CATSNRRTDTQYF
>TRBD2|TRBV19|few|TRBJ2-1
TGTGCCGCCGGGACTAGCGGGACCTACAATGAGCAGTTCTTC
CAAGTSGTYNEQFF
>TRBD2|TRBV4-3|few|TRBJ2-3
TGCGCCAGCAGCCAAGAAGCGGGAGGCCCAGATACGCAGTATTTT
CASSQEAGGPDTQYF
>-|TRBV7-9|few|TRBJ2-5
TGTGCCAGCAGCTCCGACGGTGGTGGTGGGAAGTACTTC
CASSSDGGGGKYF
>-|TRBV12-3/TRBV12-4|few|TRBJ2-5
TGTGCCAGCAGTCCCCTCCCTGCTGAGACCCAGTACTTC
CASSPLPAETQYF
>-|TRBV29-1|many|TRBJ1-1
TGCAGCCCACGGAGGCAATCCCGGGAGTCTGGACCCGAAGCTTTCTTT
CSPRRQSRESGPEAFF
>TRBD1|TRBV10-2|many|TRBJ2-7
TGCGCCAGCAGTGAGTCGGGCAGGGGGCTAGGGGAGCAGTACTTC
CASSESGRGLGEQYF
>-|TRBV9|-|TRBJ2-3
TGTGCCAGCAGCGTAGGGGCTAGCACAGATACGCAGTATTTT
CASSVGASTDTQYF
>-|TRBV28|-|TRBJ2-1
TGTGCCAGCAGTCCCGCCGGGGCGACGGGAAATGAGCAGTTCTTC
CASSPAGATGNEQFF
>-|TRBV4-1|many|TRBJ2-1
TGCGCCAGCAGCCAAGTCCTTCGCAATGAGCAGTTCTTC
CASSQVLRNEQFF
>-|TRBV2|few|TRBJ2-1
TGTGCCATCCAGGGGAAGGGTCTACATGAGCAGTTCTTC
CAIQGKGLHEQFF
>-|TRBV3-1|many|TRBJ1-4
TGTGCCAGCAGCCAAGGGGTACAGAATGAAAAACTGTTTTTT
CASSQGVQNEKLFF
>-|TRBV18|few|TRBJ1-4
TGTGCCAGCTCACCACCTGGTCGTTCATCTTCAACTAATGAAAAACTGTTTTTT
CASSPPGRSSSTNEKLFF
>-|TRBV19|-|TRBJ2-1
TGTGCCACTCGGATCCCTCCCTACAATGAGCAGTTCTTC
CATRIPPYNEQFF
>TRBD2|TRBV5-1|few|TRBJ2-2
TGCGCCAGCAACAGACAGACTAGCGGGAAAACCGGGGAGCTGTTTTTT
CASNRQTSGKTGELFF
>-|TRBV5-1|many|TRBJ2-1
TGCGCCAGCAGCTCTATTCAACCGGGACAATACAATGAGCAGTTCTTC
CASSSIQPGQYNEQFF
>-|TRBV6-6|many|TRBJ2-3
TGTGCCAGCAGTCCTCTCCGGGATTACCTGTATTTT
CASSPLRDYLYF
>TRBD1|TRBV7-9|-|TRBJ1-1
TGTGCCAGCAGCTTATTAAGACAGGGTCGCGCTAGGGCTTTCTTT
CASSLLRQGRARAFF
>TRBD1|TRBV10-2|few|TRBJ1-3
TGCGCCAGCAGACTAGGGACAGACTCTGGAAACACCATATATTTT
CASRLGTDSGNTIYF
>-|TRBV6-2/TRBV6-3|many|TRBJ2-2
TGTGCCAGCAGTGGTTTCCGACCCTCTATTGGGGAGCTGTTTTTT
CASSGFRPSIGELFF
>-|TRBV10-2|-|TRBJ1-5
TGCGCCAGCAGTGACAGGGGAGCTGGCAATCAGCCCCAGCATTTT
CASSDRGAGNQPQHF
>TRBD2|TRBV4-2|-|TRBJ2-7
TGTGCCAGCAGCCTAGCGGGAGGGCCCGACTACGAGCAGTACTTC
CASSLAGGPDYEQYF
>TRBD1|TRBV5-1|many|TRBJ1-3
TGCGCCAGCAGCCGAGGGACAGCGCACAGCTCTGGAAACACCATATATTTT
CASSRGTAHSSGNTIYF
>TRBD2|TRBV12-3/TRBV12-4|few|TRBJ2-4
TGTCCCAGCAGACCGCAGCGGGAGATAGCCAAAAACATTCAGTACTTC
CPSRPQREIAKNIQYF
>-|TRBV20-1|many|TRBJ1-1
TGCAGTGCTATTGAGACTTCCACTGAAGCTTTCTTT
CSAIETSTEAFF
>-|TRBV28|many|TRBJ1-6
TGTGCCAGCAGTTTGGGACGAAACTCCTATAATTCACCCCTCCACTTT
CASSLGRNSYNSPLHF
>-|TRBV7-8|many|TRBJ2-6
TGTGCCAGCAGCTCACAATTGGGGGCCATCTCTGGGGCCAACGTCCTGACTTTC
CASSSQLGAISGANVLTF
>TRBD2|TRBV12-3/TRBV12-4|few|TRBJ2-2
TGTGCCAGCAGTACTGGACTAGCGGGAACCGGGGAGCTGTTTTTT
CASSTGLAGTGELFF
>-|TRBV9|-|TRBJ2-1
TGTGCCAGCAGCGCAGTAGGCTCCTACAATGAGCAGTTCTTC
CASSAVGSYNEQFF
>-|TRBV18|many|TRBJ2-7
TGTGCCAGCTCATCGATCCTTTACGAGCAGTACTTC
CASSSILYEQYF
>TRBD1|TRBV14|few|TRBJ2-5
TGTGCCAGCACCCGGACAGGGAACCAAGAGACCCAGTACTTC
CASTRTGNQETQYF
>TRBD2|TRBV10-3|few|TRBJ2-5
TGTGCCATCAGTGAGCTTAGCGGGGGCCAAGAGACCCAGTACTTC
CAISELSGGQETQYF
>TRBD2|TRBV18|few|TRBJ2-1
TGTGCCAGCCTCCCGGGACTAGCGGGAGCGGAAGAGCAGTTCTTC
CASLPGLAGAEEQFF
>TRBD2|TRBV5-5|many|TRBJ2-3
TGTGCCAGCAGCTTAACCGGGACTAGCGGCACAGATACGCAGTATTTT
CASSLTGTSGTDTQYF
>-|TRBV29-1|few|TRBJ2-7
TGCAGCGTCCGACAGGCCGGGGGGAATTACGAGCAGTACTTC
CSVRQAGGNYEQYF
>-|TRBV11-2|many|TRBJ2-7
TGTGCCAGCAGCGTAATTGCCAACGAGCAGTACTTC
CASSVIANEQYF
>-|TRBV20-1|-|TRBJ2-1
TGCAGTGCTACCTACAGTTTCAATGAGCAGTTCTTC
CSATYSFNEQFF